Here is one T cell receptor beta chain with its context. Its antigen is unknown. The junction shows a germline mismatch at one end, possibly a read error. The data were produced by immunoSEQ multiplex PCR, yet TCRdb's version contains in-frame clones alone and is incomplete. The repertoire holds 80,000 or so clones, with 90% to 95% as singletons. The data derive from a study of brain T cells in children with intractable seizures. The study's findings and limits: Only CDR3 sequence similarity suggested viral specificity, without known HCMV serostatus. Absence of clones before surgery may stem from lower sequencing depth.

Sequencing was limited to surgery cases with top T cell transcript signatures in brain tissue. Patients received at least one anti-epileptic drug before surgery. Germline CDR1 reads LGHDT; CDR2 reads YNNKEL (reference sequence). CDR3 size: 14 residues. This chain joins TRBV3-1 (or the pseudogene TRBV3-2) and TRBJ1-3; tentative D call: TRBD1 (6 bases). The sequenced sample was peripheral blood, obtained at surgery. This sequence was found in a girl aged 2-10 years with Rasmussen encephalitis and intractable seizures. Here the CDR3 reads CVSSQKGAGNTIYF. CDR3 bases: TGTGTCAGCAGCCAAAAGGGGGCTGGAAACACCATATATTTT.